This paragraph reports one TCR beta chain. This clonotype is classified as medium-sized (0.01 to 0.1%). The antigen it binds to is not known. Germline and junction disagree at one end, which may indicate a read error. Libraries were made using PCR. The sample was run on an Illumina HiSeq 4000. Bulk TCR libraries were generated as previously described, with the TCR primers listed in Table S5 used. Total RNA was purified with the Qiagen AllPrep DNA/RNA kit. Before any analysis, reads coming from multiple sequencing runs of the same library were combined into one pool. The paper's data handling went like this. Reads were retained only if an exact TCR constant sequence was present, and the retained reads were trimmed to 150 nt and grouped according to their 12-nt molecular barcodes. Reads in each barcode group were sub-clustered using a 15% Levenshtein threshold, and a quality-weighted consensus sequence was built for each RNA molecule. Non-functional sequences were filtered out, along with any lower-count sequence sitting one edit away from another sequence. Based on fitting two negative binomial distributions, any barcode sub-cluster with under 20% of the maximum read count was discarded. TCRdb reran the public reads through fastp at Q25 and MiXCR, keeping productive beta chains. Every distinct CDR3 protein forms one entry, paired with its most common genes and DNA. The V and J calls were not made by the authors but by TCRdb's processing. The sample records 9,500 to 15,000 distinct CDR3 sequences, around 19% of which are singletons. Approximately 1.5% of the sample belongs to the ten largest clones.

This sample was included in a study of molecular identifiers for immune sequencing clone quantification (dated by TCRdb to 2016 to 2019). For the wider study: For a replicate experiment, the RNA from either approximately 20,000 or 100,000 naive CD8 T cells was divided into five aliquots, and four of those aliquots went on to sequencing. CD8 T cells were used in a methods study to benchmark molecular-identifier clustering-based TCR repertoire sequencing (MIDCIRS) and TCR RNA copy counting. What the work shows at the level of the full study, not this receptor alone: Spiked-in Jurkat TCR RNA equal to a single cell's worth was reported to be detectable even within 1,100,000 naive CD8 T cells. Approximately 3 recovered TCR RNA copies per cell were obtained by modeling, versus about 10 by digital PCR, implying a capture efficiency of 25% to 30%. The naive libraries included spiked-in Jurkat TCR RNA (roughly 9 copies' worth), and this RNA is not part of the donor repertoire. The sizes of highly expanded clones could end up underestimated when identical TCR molecules share a barcode. Clones above 20 RNA copies held over 98% of molecules in CMV-specific effector cells but under 1% in naive cells. When barcode sub-clustering was omitted, TCR diversity was inflated by chimeric consensus sequences, with chimeras reaching as high as 47%.

CDR3 length: 14 amino acids, cysteine to phenylalanine. The kept DNA is CDR3 alone, 42 bases in frame from the first base. From the germline V gene (reference sequence), CDR1 is SEHNR and CDR2 is FQNEAQ. Naive CD8 T cell libraries were made from 20,000 to 1,000,000 sorted cells using 10%, 30% or 50% of purified RNA. Naive CD8 T cells were FACS-sorted as CD8+CD4-CCR7+CD45RA+ on a BD FACSAria II into RLT Plus buffer. To test detection sensitivity, Jurkat RNA equivalent to more than 8 TCR copies was spiked into samples of roughly 17,000-1,000,000 naive CD8 T cells. Enrichment of CD8 T cells was performed with RosetteSep CD8+ T Cell Enrichment Cocktail and Ficoll-Paque, after which ACK red cell lysis was carried out.

Sequenced sample: naive CD8+ T cells from blood, with Jurkat cell RNA spiked in. The sample's cell subset or site, from its label and the paper: FACS-sorted CD8+CD4-CCR7+CD45RA+ naive T cells. This chain joins TRBV7-9 to TRBJ2-7, with TRBD1 perhaps the D gene, on 7 matching bases. This TCR derives from a human donor in good health. Some libraries in this study had Jurkat cell RNA spiked in. The CDR3 in this case is CASSLVGGTDERYF. In nucleotides, the sequence is TGTGCCAGCAGCTTAGTAGGCGGGACAGACGAGCGGTACTTC.